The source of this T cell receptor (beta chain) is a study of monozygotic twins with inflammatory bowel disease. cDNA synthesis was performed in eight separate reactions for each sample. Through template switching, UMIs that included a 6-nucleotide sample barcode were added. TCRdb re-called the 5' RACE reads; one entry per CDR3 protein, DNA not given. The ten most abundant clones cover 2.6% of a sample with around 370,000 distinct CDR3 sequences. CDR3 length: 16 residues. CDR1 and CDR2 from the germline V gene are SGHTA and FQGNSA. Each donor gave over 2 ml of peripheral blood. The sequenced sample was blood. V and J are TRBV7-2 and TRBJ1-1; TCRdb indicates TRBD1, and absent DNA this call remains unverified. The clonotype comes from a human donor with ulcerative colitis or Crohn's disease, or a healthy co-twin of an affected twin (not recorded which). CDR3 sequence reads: CASSLAGGAWNTEAFF.